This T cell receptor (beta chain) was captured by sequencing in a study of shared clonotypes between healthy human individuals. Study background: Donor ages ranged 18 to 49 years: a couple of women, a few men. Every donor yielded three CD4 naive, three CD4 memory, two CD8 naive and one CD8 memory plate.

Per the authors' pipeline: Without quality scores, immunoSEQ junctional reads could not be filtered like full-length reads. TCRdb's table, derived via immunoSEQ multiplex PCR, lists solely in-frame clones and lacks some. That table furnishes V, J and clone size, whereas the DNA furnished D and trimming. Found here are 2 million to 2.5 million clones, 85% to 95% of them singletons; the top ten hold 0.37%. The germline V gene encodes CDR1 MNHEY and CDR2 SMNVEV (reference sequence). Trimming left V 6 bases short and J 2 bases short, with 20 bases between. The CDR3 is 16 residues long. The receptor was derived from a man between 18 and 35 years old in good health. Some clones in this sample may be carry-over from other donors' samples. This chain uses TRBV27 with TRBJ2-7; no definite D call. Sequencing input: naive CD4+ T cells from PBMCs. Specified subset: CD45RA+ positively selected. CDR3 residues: CASRSLERPIPYEQYF. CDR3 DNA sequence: TGTGCCAGCAGAAGCCTAGAACGCCCTATCCCCTACGAGCAGTACTTC.